What follows are 16 T cell receptor beta chains derived from one specimen sequenced in a study of T cell responses to AZD1222 COVID-19 vaccine. Sequencing used immunoSEQ multiplex PCR; TCRdb keeps in-frame clones, though not all of them. The sample lists 150,000 to 200,000 clones, more than 85% occurring once. This specimen consisted of peripheral blood, obtained 28 days after the second AZD1222 dose. The receptors were gathered from an adult who received the AZD1222 COVID-19 vaccine.

The V call is TRBV29-1, the J call TRBJ1-2; 9 bases are a match to TRBD1. The CDR3 is 13 amino acids. The V gene end was trimmed by 5 bases and the J gene end by 6 bases; junction bases not matched to a gene: 7. Germline CDR1 and CDR2: SQVTM and ANQGSEA. This chain's CDR3 is CSVLPDRGNGYTF. For the CDR3, the DNA is TGCAGCGTTCTCCCGGACAGGGGAAATGGCTACACCTTC. The whole variable domain, filled in from reference TRBV29-1 and TRBJ1-2, reads SAVISQKPSRDICQRGTSLTIQCQVDSQVTMMFWYRQQPGQSLTLIATANQGSEATYESGFVIDKFPISRPNLTFSTLTVSNMSPEDSSIYLCSVLPDRGNGYTFGSGTRLTVV.

V usage is TRBV3-1 (or the pseudogene TRBV3-2) and J usage is TRBJ2-7; the D gene could be TRBD1 or TRBD2 (5 bases each). Trimming cost V 4 bases and J 6 bases, with 13 bases left between them. Germline CDR1 LGHDT, CDR2 YNNKEL (reference sequence). The CDR3 totals 13 residues. In DNA, the CDR3 is TGTGCCAGCAGCCCCCGGGGCGGAGGCGAGCAGTACTTC. Its protein is CASSPRGGGEQYF.

J is TRBJ1-6 and V is TRBV10-3; D possibly corresponds to TRBD1 (6 bases). V gave up 3 bases and J gave up 0 bases, with 15 bases separating them. CDR1 and CDR2 (germline): ENHRY, SYGVKD. The CDR3 spans 18 residues. This chain's CDR3 is CAISEWGTLSSYNSPLHF. In DNA, the CDR3 is TGTGCCATCAGTGAATGGGGGACACTTAGCTCCTATAATTCACCCCTCCACTTT.

J is TRBJ1-4 and V is TRBV30; 7 bases line up with TRBD1. This CDR3 has 13 residues. Per germline, CDR1 GTSNPN and CDR2 SVGIG (reference sequence). The J segment lost 8 bases and the V segment lost 6 bases, leaving 9 bases of the junction unmatched. CDR3 in amino acids: CACNRDRREKLFF. In nucleotides, the CDR3 is TGTGCCTGTAACCGGGACAGAAGAGAAAAACTGTTTTTT.

The rearrangement uses TRBV19 and TRBJ1-5, with D perhaps TRBD1 (5 bases). CDR1 is LNHDA, CDR2 SQIVND, per germline (reference sequence). There are 15 residues in the CDR3. The V end lost 6 bases, the J end lost 3 bases, and 15 bases lay between the germline ends. CDR3: CASRSWDSANQPQHF. The CDR3 DNA sequence: TGTGCCAGTAGAAGCTGGGACTCGGCCAATCAGCCCCAGCATTTT.

The chain carries TRBV3-1 (or the pseudogene TRBV3-2) and TRBJ2-3, with 9 nucleotides matching TRBD2. The junction had 2 bases not matched to a gene; V was cut back by 2 bases and J by 2 bases. CDR1 is LGHDT, CDR2 YNNKEL, per germline (reference sequence). The CDR3 length is 15 residues. Written as DNA, the CDR3 is TGTGCCAGCAGCCAACTAGCGGGACACACAGATACGCAGTATTTT. Amino acids: CASSQLAGHTDTQYF.

V is TRBV5-8 and J is TRBJ1-2; 7 nucleotides line up with TRBD1. Trimming cost V 0 bases and J 2 bases; bases outside gene matches: 4. CDR1 and CDR2 from the germline V gene are SGHTS and YDEGEE. There are 15 residues in the CDR3. CDR3 bases: TGTGCCAGCAGCTTGGGGGACAGACCCAACTATGGCTACACCTTC. Its protein is CASSLGDRPNYGYTF.

The chain joins TRBV21-1 to TRBJ2-7; TRBD2 is the table's D call and was not checked against the DNA. TRBV21-1 is a known pseudogene. The CDR3 runs 18 residues. The CDR3 sequence is CASRWTGWGTSSRYEQYF. The CDR3 DNA sequence: TGTGCCAGCAGATGGACAGGTTGGGGGACTAGCAGTAGGTACGAGCAGTACTTC.

The V and J genes are TRBV2 and TRBJ2-3; TRBD2 agrees at 7 bases. CDR1 SNHLY and CDR2 FYNNEI come from the germline V gene. The CDR3 totals 14 residues. The V segment lost 4 bases and the J segment 1 base; nucleotides outside the gene matches: 2. The CDR3 is CASSVLAGTDTQYF. The CDR3 bases are TGTGCCAGCAGTGTGCTAGCGGGCACAGATACGCAGTATTTT.

The rearrangement links TRBV27 to TRBJ1-6; D is undetermined. Germline-derived CDR1 and CDR2 are MNHEY and SMNVEV (reference sequence). The CDR3 has 16 amino acids. Trimming shortened V by 1 base and J by 5 bases, and 12 bases separated the two germline ends. The CDR3 nucleotides are TGTGCCAGCAGTTTATACCCCCGGAGGAATAATTCACCCCTCCACTTT. Translation: CASSLYPRRNNSPLHF.

The chain joins TRBV6-5 to TRBJ1-2, with 9 bases identical to TRBD1. From germline, CDR1 is MNHEY and CDR2 SVGAGI. V trimming: 7 bases; J trimming: 10 bases; junction bases outside the gene matches: 10. CDR3 size: 13 residues. This CDR3 is CASNPGTGRPYTF. CDR3 nucleotides: TGTGCCAGCAATCCAGGGACAGGGAGGCCCTACACCTTC.

CDR3 sequence reads: CASSLGNYGYTF. CDR3 DNA: TGTGCCAGCAGCTTGGGAAACTATGGCTACACCTTC. The V and J genes are TRBV5-6 and TRBJ1-2, with D hard to call. The germline V gene encodes CDR1 SGHDT and CDR2 YYEEEE. The CDR3 consists of 12 residues. V was pared by 0 bases and J by 2 bases, with 2 bases between.

This clone was detected only once. V and J are TRBV6-5 and TRBJ1-6; perhaps TRBD1 as D (6 bases). V lost 6 bases and J 10 bases, leaving 13 bases between the germline ends. The V gene's germline CDR1 is MNHEY and CDR2 SVGAGI. The length of the CDR3 is 13 residues. The CDR3: CASRAQGDSPLHF. CDR3 DNA: TGTGCCAGCAGAGCACAGGGTGACTCACCCCTCCACTTT.

V is TRBV11-3 and J is TRBJ2-1, with a weak D call TRBD1 (5 bases). Germline V gene sequence: CDR1 SGHNT, CDR2 YENEEA. The CDR3 loop spans 15 amino acids. V was pared by 5 bases and J by 0 bases, with 11 bases between. The CDR3 loop is CASSPTAYSYNEQFF. The CDR3 bases are TGTGCCAGCAGCCCGACAGCCTACTCCTACAATGAGCAGTTCTTC. Using reference TRBV11-3 and TRBJ2-1 for the parts outside the CDR3, the full variable domain is EAGVVQSPRYKIIEKKQPVAFWCNPISGHNTLYWYLQNLGQGPELLIRYENEEAVDDSQLPKDRFSAERLKGVDSTLKIQPAELGDSAVYLCASSPTAYSYNEQFFGPGTRLTVL.

The genes are TRBV4-2 and TRBJ1-2; D not certain. The CDR3 has 17 amino acids. Germline CDR1 and CDR2: LGHNA and YNFKEQ. V dropped 4 bases and J dropped 2 bases, with 20 bases sitting between them. CDR3 loop: CASSPSTRAELNYGYTF. The CDR3 coding sequence is TGTGCCAGCAGCCCTTCCACGAGGGCAGAACTCAACTATGGCTACACCTTC.

The V call is TRBV11-3, the J call TRBJ2-5; TRBD2 is a possible D gene (6 bases). The CDR3 loop spans 15 amino acids. V lost 2 bases and J lost 5, with 15 bases in between. The germline V gene encodes CDR1 SGHNT and CDR2 YENEEA. CDR3 coding DNA: TGTGCCAGCAGCTTAACGGGAGCCCCGGGGGAGACCCAGTACTTC. Translating it yields CASSLTGAPGETQYF. Full variable domain (rest looked up from reference TRBV11-3 and TRBJ2-5): EAGVVQSPRYKIIEKKQPVAFWCNPISGHNTLYWYLQNLGQGPELLIRYENEEAVDDSQLPKDRFSAERLKGVDSTLKIQPAELGDSAVYLCASSLTGAPGETQYFGPGTRLLVL.